This T cell receptor beta chain came from a study of beta chain features in type 1 diabetes. Overall study context: All of the samples together had 107,917,701 sorted cells examined. Findings and limits, study-wide: Researchers reported that naive, central memory and Treg TCRB repertoires appeared more similar in patients than in healthy donors. Within each of all four CD4+ subsets, Type 1 diabetes patients had TCRB CDR3s that were moderately but significantly shorter.

Expressed TCRB transcripts were sequenced because the entire RNA isolate underwent reverse transcription. The method was immunoSEQ multiplex PCR; TCRdb's version includes in-frame clones alone and lacks a portion of them. The profile shows 150,000 to 200,000 clones, about 9% of them singletons. As for this clone: The antigen is not known.

Between the trimmed V and J ends, which lost 8 bases and 2 bases, there was a span of 13 bases. Looked up from germline, CDR1 is SGHRS and CDR2 is YFSETQ. The CDR3 runs 13 residues. This clonotype was obtained from a woman aged 25 to 39 with type 1 diabetes. The chain uses TRBV5-1 and TRBJ1-1; D may be TRBD1 (6 bases). Sequencing input: central memory CD4+ T cells from blood. CDR3 amino acids: CASSGQINTEAFF. CDR3 in DNA: TGCGCCAGTTCGGGACAAATCAACACTGAAGCTTTCTTT.